These 15 T cell receptor beta chains share one sample of origin, sequenced in a study of early T cells in non-severe SARS-CoV-2 infection (dated by TCRdb to the early 2020s). Libraries were constructed by 5' RACE. Instrument used: NextSeq 500. Starting from the raw public reads, TCRdb applied fastp trimming at Q25, assembled clones with MiXCR and retained in-frame beta chains. Rows merge per CDR3 protein into single entries with the most common DNA and genes. This sample is represented by tens of thousands of distinct CDR3 sequences; roughly 4.6% of them were singletons. Approximately 5.3% of the sample lies in the top ten. The sequencing used whole blood, collected at baseline. These receptors came from an adult who was a healthcare worker with PCR-confirmed SARS-CoV-2 infection or an uninfected control (not recorded which).

This clonotype was counted at least ten times. The chain couples TRBV18 to TRBJ2-1; D may be TRBD2 (5 bases). Germline CDR1 reads KGHSH; CDR2 reads LQKENI. This CDR3 comprises 17 residues. Trimming removed 0 bases from V and 0 bases from J, with 12 bases in between. For the CDR3, the DNA is TGTGCCAGCTCACCACCTGGCGCTGGGAGCTCCTACAATGAGCAGTTCTTC. Encoded protein: CASSPPGAGSSYNEQFF.

The sample holds a few counts of this clonotype. The chain joins TRBV18 to TRBJ1-1; D not certain. V lost 5 bases and J lost 0, with 4 bases in between. CDR3 size: 12 residues. Germline assignment: CDR1 KGHSH and CDR2 LQKENI. The CDR3 spells CASSFLNTEAFF. CDR3 DNA: TGTGCCAGCTCATTCTTGAACACTGAAGCTTTCTTT.

V is TRBV11-2 and J is TRBJ2-7, with 7 bases lining up with TRBD1. The CDR3 runs 14 residues. Trimming removed 1 base from V and 2 bases from J; junction bases left unmatched: 2. The V gene's germline CDR1 is SGHAT and CDR2 FQNNGV. CDR3 loop: CASSLGDRPYEQYF. The CDR3 bases are TGTGCCAGCAGCTTAGGGGACAGACCCTACGAGCAGTACTTC.

This clonotype was picked up many times. V is TRBV12-3 or TRBV12-4 and J is TRBJ1-3; D not resolved. The CDR3 is made up of 14 amino acids. The ends were cut back, 6 bases at V and 7 bases at J, with 16 bases in the middle. DNA for the CDR3: TGTGCCAGCAGCCCTCCCAATGGGGTTAACACCATATATTTT. This translates into CASSPPNGVNTIYF.

In this sample, this clonotype turned up a few times. A read error may explain this, as a much larger clone is one base away. V is TRBV11-1 and J is TRBJ2-1; the match to TRBD2 covers 11 bases. Germline V gene data show CDR1 as SGHAT and CDR2 as FQDESV (reference sequence). The CDR3 loop spans 14 amino acids. In DNA, the CDR3 is TGTGCCAACAGCATACTAGCGGGAGATGGTGAGCAGTTCTTC. Its protein is CANSILAGDGEQFF.

Only a few counts were recorded for this clonotype. The chain is built from TRBV5-1 and TRBJ2-5; TRBD1 aligns across 7 bases. Germline V lookup: CDR1 SGHRS, CDR2 YFSETQ. After removal of 0 bases from V and 1 base from J, the junction contained 6 bases not matched to a gene. There are 16 residues in the CDR3. Here the CDR3 reads CASSLAARTGQETQYF. As DNA, the CDR3 is TGCGCCAGCAGCTTGGCGGCCCGGACAGGCCAAGAGACCCAGTACTTC. The full variable domain, in which reference TRBV5-1 and TRBJ2-5 provide the parts outside the CDR3, is KAGVTQTPRYLIKTRGQQVTLSCSPISGHRSVSWYQQTPGQGLQFLFEYFSETQRNKGNFPGRFSGRQFSNSRSEMNVSTLELGDSALYLCASSLAARTGQETQYFGPGTRLLVL.

At least ten counts were recorded for this clonotype. The rearrangement joins TRBV20-1 to TRBJ2-7, with D perhaps TRBD2 (5 bases). CDR1 and CDR2 from the germline V gene are DFQATT and SNEGSKA (reference sequence). The CDR3 loop spans 12 amino acids. V was shortened by 4 bases and J by 4 bases, with 11 bases between the two germline ends. CDR3 region: CSATRTGYEQYF. CDR3 DNA sequence: TGCAGTGCTACACGGACTGGATACGAGCAGTACTTC.

The chain has TRBV12-3 or TRBV12-4 and TRBJ2-7, with 12 bases identical to TRBD2. The CDR3 spans 15 residues. Germline trimming cut 6 bases from V and 1 base from J; bases unmatched to any gene: 4. The CDR3: CASRRTSGTSYEQYF. CDR3 sequence (DNA): TGTGCCAGCAGGAGGACTAGCGGGACTTCCTACGAGCAGTACTTC.

This clonotype was counted at least ten times. The rearrangement joins TRBV7-8 to TRBJ2-2; TRBD2 matches 12 bases. The junction had 11 bases not matched to a gene; V was cut back by 5 bases and J by 7 bases. The CDR3 loop spans 17 amino acids. The V gene's germline CDR1 is SGHVS and CDR2 FQNEAQ. The CDR3 sequence is CASSGWTSGISSGELFF. CDR3 sequence (DNA): TGTGCCAGCAGCGGGTGGACTAGCGGGATTTCGAGCGGGGAGCTGTTTTTT.

This clonotype was observed many times. The chain is built from TRBV18 and TRBJ2-5, with 9 bases that match TRBD2. The germline CDR1 and CDR2 sequences are KGHSH and LQKENI. V shed 1 base and J 5 bases; nucleotides not matched to a gene: 5. The CDR3 is 15 amino acids. The CDR3 nucleotides read TGTGCCAGCTCACCACTAGCGGGGGACGGGGAGACCCAGTACTTC. Translating gives CASSPLAGDGETQYF.

The table lists this clonotype with many counts. V and J are TRBV7-8 and TRBJ2-7, with D possibly being TRBD1 or TRBD2 (6 bases each). The germline CDR1 and CDR2 sequences are SGHVS and FQNEAQ. Trimming removed 5 bases at V and 5 bases at J, with 19 bases between. CDR3 length: 15 amino acids. The CDR3 DNA sequence: TGTGCCAGCAGCCAACCCGGACGGGGGCTTAACGAGCAGTACTTC. Its translation is CASSQPGRGLNEQYF.

V gene TRBV20-1 combines with J gene TRBJ2-1; 8 bases are a match to TRBD2. Germline CDR1 and CDR2: DFQATT and SNEGSKA (reference sequence). The CDR3 has 13 residues. The J segment lost 8 bases and the V segment lost 2 bases, leaving 5 bases of the junction unmatched. CDR3 coding DNA: TGCAGTGCTAGATCCGGGAGGGCCCATGAGCAGTTCTTC. Its protein product is CSARSGRAHEQFF.

Comment on this clonotype: The junction departs from the called germline gene at one end, perhaps through a read error. V is TRBV28 and J is TRBJ2-3; D is tentatively TRBD1 or TRBD2 (6 bases each). The CDR3 extends over 16 amino acids. CDR1 is MDHEN and CDR2 is SYDVKM in the germline V gene. The DNA of the CDR3 is TGTGCCAGCATTTTATCGGTGGGGGGCGGCACAGATACGCAGTATTTT. Translation: CASILSVGGGTDTQYF.

Comment on this clonotype: The conserved phenylalanine or tryptophan normally closing the CDR3 is absent here, so this likely arose from a read error. No DNA is shown, since the ends of the CDR3 on it are uncertain; the CDR3 is the one TCRdb lists. This rearrangement joins TRBV9 to TRBJ2-1; TRBD2 reflects the table's D call only, with no check against the DNA. The V gene's germline CDR1 is SGDLS and CDR2 YYNGEE. From its first to its last residue, the CDR3 has 12 amino acids. This CDR3 reads CASSLGTSGGYT.

This clonotype has at least ten counts. The J gene is TRBJ2-3, the V gene TRBV9; 8 bases are a match to TRBD2. In germline, CDR1 is SGDLS, CDR2 YYNGEE. The ends lost 3 bases at V and 4 bases at J; junction bases unmatched: 10. CDR3 length: 16 amino acids. The CDR3, as DNA: TGTGCCAGCAGCGACGGGACTAGTGATTTTGCAGATACGCAGTATTTT. This translates into CASSDGTSDFADTQYF. Using reference TRBV9 and TRBJ2-3 for the parts outside the CDR3, the full variable domain is DSGVTQTPKHLITATGQRVTLRCSPRSGDLSVYWYQQSLDQGLQFLIQYYNGEERAKGNILERFSAQQFPDLHSELNLSSLELGDSALYFCASSDGTSDFADTQYFGPGTRLTVL.